A single sample gave rise to the 21 T cell receptor beta chains below, sequenced in a study of T cell responses to AZD1222 COVID-19 vaccine (TCRdb year 2021). The sample's time point label, in plain terms: baseline before first vaccination. Library method: the immunoSEQ multiplex PCR assay. In its TCRdb copy, this immuneACCESS table keeps in-frame sequences only and misses some clones. Where compared with another copy, unresolved V genes explain less than half of these, and the others have no known cause. The sample table contains fewer than 200,000 clones; only one count was recorded for over 80% of them. 10% of the sample rests with the top ten. The source material was peripheral blood, sampled on day 0 of AZD1222 vaccination. The receptor source for this set is an adult in good health.

This chain links TRBV6-1 with TRBJ1-5; TRBD1 agrees at 7 bases. Germline V gives CDR1 MNHNS, CDR2 SASEGT. The CDR3 is 13 amino acids. The V gene end was trimmed by 1 base and the J gene end by 6 bases; junction bases not matched to a gene: 0. CDR3 residues: CASSEDRGQPQHF. For the CDR3, the DNA is TGTGCCAGCAGTGAAGACAGGGGTCAGCCCCAGCATTTT.

In this sample, this clone turned up a few times. The gene calls are TRBV18 and TRBJ1-1; perhaps TRBD1 as D (5 bases). Trimming took off 1 base at V and 0 bases at J, with 9 bases between the two ends. Germline lookup yields CDR1 KGHSH and CDR2 LQKENI. The CDR3 length is 15 residues. The DNA of the CDR3 is TGTGCCAGCTCACCACAGGCCAGGGTGAACACTGAAGCTTTCTTT. It translates to CASSPQARVNTEAFF.

The rearrangement uses TRBV19 and TRBJ1-2; D is possibly TRBD1 (5 bases). Per germline, CDR1 LNHDA and CDR2 SQIVND (reference sequence). This CDR3 has 15 amino acids. V lost 7 bases to trimming and J lost 6 bases, with 21 bases between them. CDR3 amino acids: CASIQDTNYLDGYTF. In DNA form, the CDR3 reads TGTGCCAGTATCCAGGACACCAACTACCTCGATGGCTACACCTTC.

This chain uses TRBV4-1 with TRBJ2-7; D possibly matches TRBD1 or TRBD2 (5 bases each). This CDR3 is built from 14 residues. Germline lookup yields CDR1 MGHRA and CDR2 YSYEKL. Trimming pared 3 bases from V and 3 bases from J, leaving 12 bases between. The CDR3 sequence is CASSQGDPFYEQYF. CDR3 sequence (DNA): TGCGCCAGCAGCCAGGGGGACCCCTTCTACGAGCAGTACTTC.

The chain employs TRBV18 and TRBJ2-7; D is undetermined. V lost 2 bases, J lost 5 bases, and 7 bases lay in between. Germline-derived CDR1 and CDR2 are KGHSH and LQKENI. This CDR3 comprises 12 residues. CDR3 sequence reads: CASSPLPHEQYF. The DNA for the CDR3 is TGTGCCAGCTCACCATTACCCCACGAGCAGTACTTC.

This chain joins TRBV27 and TRBJ2-3; D perhaps matches TRBD2 (6 bases). The CDR3 is 16 amino acids. Germline values: CDR1 MNHEY, CDR2 SMNVEV (reference sequence). The ends were cut back, 4 bases at V and 5 bases at J, with 19 bases in the middle. The CDR3 DNA reads TGTGCCAGCAGTTCATTTCTCCGGGAGCGGGTAGATACGCAGTATTTT. Amino acids: CASSSFLRERVDTQYF.

The chain joins TRBV12-3 or TRBV12-4 to TRBJ1-1, with D uncertain. The CDR3 loop spans 13 amino acids. V lost 5 bases and J 2 bases, leaving 9 bases between the germline ends. In DNA form, the CDR3 reads TGTGCCAGCAGTCCACCCCCTAACACTGAAGCTTTCTTT. Translating it yields CASSPPPNTEAFF.

The rearrangement joins TRBV3-1 (or the pseudogene TRBV3-2) to TRBJ1-1; D remains unclear. This CDR3 spans 13 amino acids. In germline, CDR1 is LGHDT, CDR2 YNNKEL (reference sequence). The ends were cut back, 4 bases at V and 8 bases at J, with 14 bases in the middle. The CDR3 region has the DNA TGTGCCAGCAGCCCGGGCCGAGATATGGAAGCTTTCTTT. Translating gives CASSPGRDMEAFF.

CDR3 sequence: CASSPRSRTPLGYELFF. The CDR3 DNA follows: TGTGCCAGTAGTCCGCGGAGTCGGACACCTCTCGGATACGAACTGTTTTTT. This rearrangement joins TRBV19 to TRBJ1-4; maybe TRBD1 (5 bases). Trimming took off 5 bases at V and 12 bases at J, with 28 bases between the two ends. Germline CDR1 is LNHDA and CDR2 is SQIVND (reference sequence). The CDR3 is made up of 17 amino acids.

This clone showed up just a few times. The V call is TRBV7-9, the J call TRBJ2-1; 7 nucleotides match TRBD1. The germline V gene has CDR1 SEHNR and CDR2 FQNEAQ (reference sequence). After removal of 1 base from V and 0 bases from J, the junction contained 0 bases not matched to a gene. The CDR3 spans 15 residues. CDR3: CASSLDRGSYNEQFF. The CDR3 DNA follows: TGTGCCAGCAGCTTAGACAGGGGCTCCTACAATGAGCAGTTCTTC.

The chain carries TRBV11-2 and TRBJ1-2, with TRBD1 as a possible D gene (6 bases). Germline CDR1 is SGHAT and CDR2 is FQNNGV. CDR3 length equals 14 residues. The V gene lost 2 bases and the J gene lost 4 bases, with 11 bases spanning the gap. CDR3 bases: TGTGCCAGCAGCTTAATAGGGGGAGTCTATGGCTACACCTTC. Protein product: CASSLIGGVYGYTF.

Only a few counts were recorded for this clone. The chain carries TRBV18 and TRBJ2-1, with a possible D match to TRBD2 (6 bases). This CDR3 has 12 residues. Germline V gene data show CDR1 as KGHSH and CDR2 as LQKENI. V was trimmed by 8 bases and J by 4 bases, leaving 9 bases between them. This CDR3 is CASHAGYNEQFF. CDR3 DNA: TGTGCCAGCCACGCGGGATACAATGAGCAGTTCTTC.

The rearrangement joins TRBV18 to TRBJ1-1; the match to TRBD1 covers 9 bases. Germline trimming cut 2 bases from V and 0 bases from J; bases unmatched to any gene: 7. The CDR3 contains 17 residues. Germline CDR1 is KGHSH and CDR2 is LQKENI. CDR3 amino acids: CASSPGSGQGMNTEAFF. DNA of the CDR3: TGTGCCAGCTCACCAGGGTCGGGACAGGGTATGAACACTGAAGCTTTCTTT.

V gene TRBV3-1 (or the pseudogene TRBV3-2) combines with J gene TRBJ1-2; weak D call: TRBD1 (5 bases). The CDR3 length is 14 residues. Trimming took 4 bases from V and 6 from J, leaving 15 bases between them. Germline values: CDR1 LGHDT, CDR2 YNNKEL (reference sequence). The CDR3 DNA reads TGTGCCAGCAGCCCCCGCTCAGGGAGCCATGGCTACACCTTC. This encodes CASSPRSGSHGYTF.

V usage is TRBV6-6 and J usage is TRBJ2-2, with 8 bases aligning to TRBD1. With V trimmed by 5 bases and J by 1 base, 9 bases remained unmatched. The CDR3 extends over 17 amino acids. Germline V gene sequence: CDR1 MNHNY, CDR2 SVGAGI (reference sequence). The CDR3 spells CASSQFQTGENTGELFF. In DNA form, the CDR3 reads TGTGCCAGCAGTCAGTTCCAGACAGGGGAGAACACCGGGGAGCTGTTTTTT.

This chain uses TRBV7-2 with TRBJ1-3; D gene uncertain. Germline assignment: CDR1 SGHTA and CDR2 FQGNSA. Trimming shortened V by 1 base and J by 0 bases, and 7 bases separated the two germline ends. The CDR3 length is 15 residues. The CDR3 DNA is TGTGCCAGCAGCTTAGATGCGAGCTCTGGAAACACCATATATTTT. Translated: CASSLDASSGNTIYF.

The genes are TRBV29-1 and TRBJ2-1; 11 positions match TRBD2. Per germline, CDR1 SQVTM and CDR2 ANQGSEA. With 4 bases clipped from V and 4 bases from J, the junction kept 3 bases outside the gene matches. The CDR3 spans 14 residues. This CDR3 reads CSVGGTSGYNEQFF. CDR3 nucleotide sequence: TGCAGCGTTGGAGGGACTAGCGGATACAATGAGCAGTTCTTC.

The V and J genes are TRBV5-1 and TRBJ2-3; 9 bases are a match to TRBD2. The V gene end was trimmed by 1 base and the J gene end by 3 bases; junction bases not matched to a gene: 3. The CDR3 length is 15 residues. Germline V gene sequence: CDR1 SGHRS, CDR2 YFSETQ. The CDR3 sequence: CASSLSGRTTDTQYF. As DNA, the CDR3 is TGCGCCAGCAGCTTGAGCGGGAGGACGACAGATACGCAGTATTTT.

This clone occurred once. The rearrangement links TRBV10-3 to TRBJ1-2, with a tentative D call TRBD1 (5 bases). The CDR3 loop spans 13 amino acids. V gave up 10 bases and J gave up 8 bases, with 20 bases separating them. Germline CDR1 is ENHRY and CDR2 is SYGVKD. In DNA form, the CDR3 reads TGTGCCACCCGGGGCGGAGCAGGCGGCGGCTACACCTTC. It encodes CATRGGAGGGYTF.

The rearrangement uses TRBV7-3 and TRBJ1-5; D is unresolved. The CDR3 has 13 amino acids. Trimming took off 2 bases at V and 4 bases at J, with 6 bases between the two ends. Germline lookup yields CDR1 SGHTA and CDR2 FQGTGA. The CDR3 DNA is TGTGCCAGCAGCTTATGGGAGAATCAGCCCCAGCATTTT. It translates to CASSLWENQPQHF. The full variable domain, rest sourced from reference TRBV7-3 and TRBJ1-5, is GAGVSQTPSNKVTEKGKYVELRCDPISGHTALYWYRQSLGQGPEFLIYFQGTGAADDSGLPNDRFFAVRPEGSVSTLKIQRTERGDSAVYLCASSLWENQPQHFGDGTRLSIL.

The chain has TRBV28 and TRBJ1-1, with 8 bases identical to TRBD1. Germline CDR1 reads MDHEN; CDR2 reads SYDVKM. V gave up 2 bases and J gave up 9 bases; unmatched junction bases: 8. The CDR3 sequence is 14 residues long. The CDR3 protein is CASSLTQGARKAFF. The CDR3 nucleotides read TGTGCCAGCAGTTTAACTCAGGGGGCGCGTAAAGCTTTCTTT.